Below, 5 T cell receptor beta chains from the same sample are listed, as sequenced in a study of blood T cell repertoires in COVID-19. Here immunoSEQ multiplex PCR was the method, and the copy in TCRdb shows in-frame clones only, minus some. The sample has 60,000 to 75,000 clones, around 80% seen once. Source material: peripheral blood. Receptors were obtained from a woman aged 80 or over with acute or convalescent COVID-19.

The chain joins TRBV7-2 to TRBJ2-3; D is perhaps TRBD1 (6 bases). The V end lost 5 bases, the J end lost 0 bases, and 15 bases lay between the germline ends. This CDR3 comprises 16 residues. The germline CDR1 and CDR2 sequences are SGHTA and FQGNSA. The CDR3 nucleotides are TGTGCCAGCAGCAACAGTGGGGACATAAGCACAGATACGCAGTATTTT. Its translation is CASSNSGDISTDTQYF. The variable domain in full, with the rest retrieved from reference TRBV7-2 and TRBJ2-3, is GAGVSQSPSNKVTEKGKDVELRCDPISGHTALYWYRQSLGQGLEFLIYFQGNSAPDKSGLPSDRFSAERTGGSVSTLTIQRTQQEDSAVYLCASSNSGDISTDTQYFGPGTRLTVL.

The chain couples TRBV15 to TRBJ1-6; D may be TRBD1 (5 bases). The CDR3 length is 17 residues. Looked up from germline, CDR1 is LNHNV and CDR2 is YYDKDF (reference sequence). V lost 5 bases, J lost 10 bases, and 24 bases lay in between. The CDR3 is CATSRLNDRASKSPLHF. CDR3 DNA: TGTGCCACCAGCCGCCTCAACGACAGAGCCTCTAAGTCACCCCTCCACTTT.

The V gene is TRBV3-1 (or the pseudogene TRBV3-2), the J gene TRBJ1-3, with TRBD1 as a possible D gene (5 bases). Trimming shortened V by 1 base and J by 0 bases, and 13 bases separated the two germline ends. From germline, CDR1 is LGHDT and CDR2 YNNKEL (reference sequence). The CDR3 length is 17 residues. CDR3 region: CASSQGGLSSSGNTIYF. CDR3 DNA sequence: TGTGCCAGCAGCCAAGGGGGACTCTCATCCTCTGGAAACACCATATATTTT.

This chain uses TRBV7-3 with TRBJ2-5; 7 positions agree with TRBD2. Unmatched junction bases numbered 12, after V lost 5 bases and J lost 6 bases. Germline V gene lookup returns CDR1 SGHTA and CDR2 FQGTGA. The CDR3 covers 15 residues. The CDR3 DNA reads TGTGCCAGCAGCGCCTGGGCGGGGGACGGGCAGACCCAGTACTTC. This gives the protein CASSAWAGDGQTQYF.

V is TRBV6-6 and J is TRBJ2-7, with 10 bases lining up with TRBD1. Per germline, CDR1 MNHNY and CDR2 SVGAGI (reference sequence). V was clipped by 4 bases and J by 6 bases; unmatched bases: 9. This CDR3 region has 15 residues. The CDR3 here is CASSSPGTGAREQYF. The CDR3 nucleotides are TGTGCCAGCAGTTCCCCCGGGACAGGGGCTCGCGAGCAGTACTTC.